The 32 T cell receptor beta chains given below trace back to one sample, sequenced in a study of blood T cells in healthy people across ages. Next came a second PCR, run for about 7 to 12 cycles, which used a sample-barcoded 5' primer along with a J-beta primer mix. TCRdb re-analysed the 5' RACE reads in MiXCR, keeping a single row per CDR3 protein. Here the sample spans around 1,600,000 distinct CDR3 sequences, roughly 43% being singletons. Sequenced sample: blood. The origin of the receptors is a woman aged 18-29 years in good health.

CDR3 coding DNA: TGCAGCGTTGCGGGCAGACAGGCCACTGAAGCTTTCTTT. As protein: CSVAGRQATEAFF. The gene calls are TRBV29-1 and TRBJ1-1, with a weak D call TRBD1 (6 bases). This CDR3 spans 13 amino acids. Germline values: CDR1 SQVTM, CDR2 ANQGSEA. V shed 4 bases and J shed 4 bases, with 13 bases lying between them.

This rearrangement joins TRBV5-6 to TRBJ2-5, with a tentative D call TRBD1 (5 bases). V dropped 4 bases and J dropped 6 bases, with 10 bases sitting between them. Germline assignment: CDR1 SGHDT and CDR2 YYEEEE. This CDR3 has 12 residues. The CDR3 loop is CASSPGQKTQYF. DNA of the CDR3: TGTGCCAGCAGCCCTGGACAAAAGACCCAGTACTTC.

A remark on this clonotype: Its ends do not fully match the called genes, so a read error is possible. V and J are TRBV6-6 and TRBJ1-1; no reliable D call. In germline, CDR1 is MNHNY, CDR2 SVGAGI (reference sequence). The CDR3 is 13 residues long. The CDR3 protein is CASSYGMNTETFF. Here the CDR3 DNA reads TGTGCCAGCAGTTACGGGATGAACACTGAAACTTTCTTT.

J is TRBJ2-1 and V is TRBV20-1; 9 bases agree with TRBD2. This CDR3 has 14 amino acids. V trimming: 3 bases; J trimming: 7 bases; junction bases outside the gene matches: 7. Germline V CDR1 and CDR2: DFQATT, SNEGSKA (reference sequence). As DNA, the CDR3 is TGCAGTGCTAGTCGCGGGAGGGCCCTGAATGAGCAGTTCTTC. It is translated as CSASRGRALNEQFF.

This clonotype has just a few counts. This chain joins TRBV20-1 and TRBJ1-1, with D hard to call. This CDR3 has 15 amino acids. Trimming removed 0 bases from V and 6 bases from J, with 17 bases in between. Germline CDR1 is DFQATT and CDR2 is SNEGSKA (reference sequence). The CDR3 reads CSARDQEAFDPEAFF. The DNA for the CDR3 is TGCAGTGCTAGAGATCAGGAGGCCTTTGATCCTGAAGCTTTCTTT.

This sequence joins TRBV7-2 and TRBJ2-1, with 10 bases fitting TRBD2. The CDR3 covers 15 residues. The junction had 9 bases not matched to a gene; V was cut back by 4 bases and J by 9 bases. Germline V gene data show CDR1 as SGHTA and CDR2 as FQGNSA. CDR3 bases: TGTGCCAGCAGCTCTAGGAGCGGGGGGGCCAGTGAGCAGTTCTTC. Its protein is CASSSRSGGASEQFF.

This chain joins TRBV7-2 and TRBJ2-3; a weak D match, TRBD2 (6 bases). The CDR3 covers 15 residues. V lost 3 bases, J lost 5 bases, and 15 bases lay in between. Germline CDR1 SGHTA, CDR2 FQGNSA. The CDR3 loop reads CASSLGGTGGDTQYF. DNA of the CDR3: TGTGCCAGCAGCTTGGGCGGGACTGGAGGAGATACGCAGTATTTT. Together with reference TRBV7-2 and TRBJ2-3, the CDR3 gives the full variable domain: GAGVSQSPSNKVTEKGKDVELRCDPISGHTALYWYRQSLGQGLEFLIYFQGNSAPDKSGLPSDRFSAERTGGSVSTLTIQRTQQEDSAVYLCASSLGGTGGDTQYFGPGTRLTVL.

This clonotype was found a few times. The CDR3 protein is CASSTSGGGYNEQFF. The CDR3 DNA sequence: TGTGCCAGCAGCACCTCGGGCGGGGGGTACAATGAGCAGTTCTTC. V and J are TRBV11-3 and TRBJ2-1; TRBD2 matches 8 bases. The CDR3 is made up of 15 amino acids. Germline loops: CDR1 SGHNT, CDR2 YENEEA. The V gene end was trimmed by 5 bases and the J gene end by 4 bases; junction bases not matched to a gene: 7.

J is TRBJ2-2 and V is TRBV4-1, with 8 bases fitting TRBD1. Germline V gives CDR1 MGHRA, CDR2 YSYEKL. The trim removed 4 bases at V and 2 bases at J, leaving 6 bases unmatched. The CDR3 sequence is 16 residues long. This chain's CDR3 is CASSPNRGANTGELFF. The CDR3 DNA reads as TGCGCCAGCAGCCCGAACAGGGGGGCCAACACCGGGGAGCTGTTTTTT.

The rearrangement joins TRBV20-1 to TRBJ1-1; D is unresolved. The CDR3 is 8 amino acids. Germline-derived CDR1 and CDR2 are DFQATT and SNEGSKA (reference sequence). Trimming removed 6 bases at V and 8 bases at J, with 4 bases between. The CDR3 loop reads CSAPEAFF. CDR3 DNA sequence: TGCAGTGCCCCCGAAGCTTTCTTT.

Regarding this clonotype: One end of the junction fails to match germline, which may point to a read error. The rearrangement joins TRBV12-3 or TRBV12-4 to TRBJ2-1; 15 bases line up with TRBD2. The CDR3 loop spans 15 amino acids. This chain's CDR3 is CASSQRTSGGAEEFF. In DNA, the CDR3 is TGTGCCAGCAGTCAAAGGACTAGCGGGGGGGCTGAGGAGTTCTTC.

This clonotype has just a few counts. This CDR3 reads CASSATLNEQYF. CDR3 nucleotides: TGTGCCAGCAGTGCAACATTAAATGAGCAGTACTTC. This chain connects TRBV12-3 or TRBV12-4 to TRBJ2-7, with D uncertain. Trimming removed 5 bases from V and 7 bases from J, with 12 bases in between. This CDR3 has 12 amino acids.

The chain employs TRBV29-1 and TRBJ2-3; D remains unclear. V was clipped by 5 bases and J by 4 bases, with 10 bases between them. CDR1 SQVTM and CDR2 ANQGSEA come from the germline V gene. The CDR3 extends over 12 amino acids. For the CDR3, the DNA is TGCAGCGTTCGAGCAACTTCAGATACGCAGTATTTT. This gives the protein CSVRATSDTQYF.

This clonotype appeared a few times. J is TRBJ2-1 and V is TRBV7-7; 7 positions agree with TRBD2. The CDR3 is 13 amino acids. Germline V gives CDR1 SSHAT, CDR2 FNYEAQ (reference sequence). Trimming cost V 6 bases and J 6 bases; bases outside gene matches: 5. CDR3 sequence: CASSSGGGNEQFF. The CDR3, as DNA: TGTGCCAGCAGTTCGGGAGGAGGCAATGAGCAGTTCTTC.

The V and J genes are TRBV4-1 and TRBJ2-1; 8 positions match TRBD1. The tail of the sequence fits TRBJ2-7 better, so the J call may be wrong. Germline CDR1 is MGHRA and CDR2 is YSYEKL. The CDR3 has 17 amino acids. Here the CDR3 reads CASSQWTGKGTYNEQYF. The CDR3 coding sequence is TGCGCCAGCAGCCAATGGACAGGGAAAGGGACCTACAATGAGCAGTACTTC.

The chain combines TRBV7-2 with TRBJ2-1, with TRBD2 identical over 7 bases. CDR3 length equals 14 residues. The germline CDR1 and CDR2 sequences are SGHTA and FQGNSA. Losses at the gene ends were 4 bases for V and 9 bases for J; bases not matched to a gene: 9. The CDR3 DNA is TGTGCCAGCAGCTCCCCGGGGGGAGGTGCTGAGCAGTTCTTC. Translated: CASSSPGGGAEQFF.

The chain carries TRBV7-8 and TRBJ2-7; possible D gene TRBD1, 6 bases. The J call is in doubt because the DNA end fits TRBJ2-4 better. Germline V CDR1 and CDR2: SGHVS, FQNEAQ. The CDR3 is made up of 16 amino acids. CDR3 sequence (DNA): TGTGCCAGCAGCTCCGGAAGGGACACTATCAAAAACATTCAGTACTTC. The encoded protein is CASSSGRDTIKNIQYF.

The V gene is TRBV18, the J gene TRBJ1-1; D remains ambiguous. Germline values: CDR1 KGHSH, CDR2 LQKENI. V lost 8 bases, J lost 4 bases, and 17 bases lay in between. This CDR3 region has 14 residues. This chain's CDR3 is CASQQGGRSTEAFF. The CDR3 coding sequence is TGTGCCAGCCAACAAGGCGGGAGGAGCACTGAAGCTTTCTTT.

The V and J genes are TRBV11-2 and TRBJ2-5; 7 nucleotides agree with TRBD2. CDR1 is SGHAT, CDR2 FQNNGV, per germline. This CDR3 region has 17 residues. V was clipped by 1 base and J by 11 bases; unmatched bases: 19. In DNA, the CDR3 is TGTGCCAGCAGCTTAGCCCGACTAGCTTCCCGTCGATCTGAGCAGTACTTC. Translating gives CASSLARLASRRSEQYF.

The CDR3 nucleotides are TGCGCCAGCAGCTTGGCACAGTTGGCCCCGGGTTTGCAGTATTTT. Translation gives CASSLAQLAPGLQYF. This chain links TRBV5-1 with TRBJ2-3; D ambiguous. The germline V and J ends were trimmed by 0 bases and 11 bases, with 19 bases remaining between them. Germline CDR1 is SGHRS and CDR2 is YFSETQ. There are 15 residues in the CDR3. The full variable domain, with the rest looked up from reference TRBV5-1 and TRBJ2-3, is KAGVTQTPRYLIKTRGQQVTLSCSPISGHRSVSWYQQTPGQGLQFLFEYFSETQRNKGNFPGRFSGRQFSNSRSEMNVSTLELGDSALYLCASSLAQLAPGLQYFGPGTRLTVL.

The CDR3: CASSGTEQETQYF. The CDR3 DNA sequence: TGTGCCAGCTCAGGGACAGAACAAGAGACCCAGTACTTC. The chain is built from TRBV18 and TRBJ2-5; 7 bases match TRBD1. The CDR3 loop spans 13 amino acids. With V trimmed by 5 bases and J by 2 bases, 2 bases remained unmatched. CDR1 is KGHSH and CDR2 is LQKENI in the germline V gene.

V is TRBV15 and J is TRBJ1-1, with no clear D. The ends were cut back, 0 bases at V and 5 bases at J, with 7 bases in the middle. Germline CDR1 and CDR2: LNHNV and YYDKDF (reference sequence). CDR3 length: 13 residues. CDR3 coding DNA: TGTGCCACCAGCAGAGAGCCGCGAACTGAAGCTTTCTTT. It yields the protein CATSREPRTEAFF. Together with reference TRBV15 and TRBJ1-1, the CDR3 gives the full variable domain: DAMVIQNPRYQVTQFGKPVTLSCSQTLNHNVMYWYQQKSSQAPKLLFHYYDKDFNNEADTPDNFQSRRPNTSFCFLDIRSPGLGDTAMYLCATSREPRTEAFFGQGTRLTVV.

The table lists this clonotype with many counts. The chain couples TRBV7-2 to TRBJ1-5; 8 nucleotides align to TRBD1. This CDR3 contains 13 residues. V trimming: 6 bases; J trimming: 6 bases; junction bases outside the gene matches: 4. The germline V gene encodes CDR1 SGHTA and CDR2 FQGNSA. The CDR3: CASSLTGVQPQHF. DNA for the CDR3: TGTGCCAGCAGTTTGACAGGGGTTCAGCCCCAGCATTTT.

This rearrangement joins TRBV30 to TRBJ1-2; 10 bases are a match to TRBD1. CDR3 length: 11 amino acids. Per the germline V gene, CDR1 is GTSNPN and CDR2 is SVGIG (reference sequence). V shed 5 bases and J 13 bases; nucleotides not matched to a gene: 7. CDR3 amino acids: CAWSRTGGCTF. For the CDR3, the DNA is TGTGCCTGGTCCAGGACAGGGGGTTGCACCTTC.

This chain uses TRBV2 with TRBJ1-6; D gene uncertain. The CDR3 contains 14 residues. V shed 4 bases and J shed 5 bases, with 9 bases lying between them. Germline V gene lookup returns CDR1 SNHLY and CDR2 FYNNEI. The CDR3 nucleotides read TGTGCCAGCAGTGCAGGCCTGGATAATTCACCCCTCCACTTT. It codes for CASSAGLDNSPLHF.

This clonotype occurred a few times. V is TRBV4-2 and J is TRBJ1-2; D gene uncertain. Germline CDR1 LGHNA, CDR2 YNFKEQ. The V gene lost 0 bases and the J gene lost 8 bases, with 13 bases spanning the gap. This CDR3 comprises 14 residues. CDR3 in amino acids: CASSQEWQGRGYTF. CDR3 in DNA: TGTGCCAGCAGCCAAGAATGGCAAGGACGCGGCTACACCTTC.

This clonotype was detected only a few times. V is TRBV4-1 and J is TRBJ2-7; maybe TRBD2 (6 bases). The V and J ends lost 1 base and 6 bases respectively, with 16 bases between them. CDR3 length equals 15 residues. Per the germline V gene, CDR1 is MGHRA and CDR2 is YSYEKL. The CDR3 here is CASSQGSSAACEQYF. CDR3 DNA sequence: TGCGCCAGCAGCCAAGGCTCTAGCGCCGCCTGCGAGCAGTACTTC.

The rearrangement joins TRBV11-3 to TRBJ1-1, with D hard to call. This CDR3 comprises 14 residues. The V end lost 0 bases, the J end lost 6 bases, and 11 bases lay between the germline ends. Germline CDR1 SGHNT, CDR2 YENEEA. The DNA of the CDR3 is TGTGCCAGCAGCTTAGACCGGACTCGGGCTGAAGCTTTCTTT. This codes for CASSLDRTRAEAFF.

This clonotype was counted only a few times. The CDR3 DNA follows: TGTGCCAGCAGTTACGGGGACAGGGATTATGAAAAACTGTTTTTT. Protein sequence: CASSYGDRDYEKLFF. The chain couples TRBV6-5 to TRBJ1-4; TRBD1 matches at 9 bases. This CDR3 has 15 residues. After removal of 2 bases from V and 6 bases from J, the junction contained 4 bases not matched to a gene. CDR1 MNHEY and CDR2 SVGAGI come from the germline V gene.

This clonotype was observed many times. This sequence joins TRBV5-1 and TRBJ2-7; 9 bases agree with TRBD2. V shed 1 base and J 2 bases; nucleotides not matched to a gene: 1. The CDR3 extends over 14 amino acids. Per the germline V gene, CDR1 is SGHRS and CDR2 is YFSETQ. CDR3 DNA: TGCGCCAGCAGCTTGTCTAGCGGGACCTACGAGCAGTACTTC. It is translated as CASSLSSGTYEQYF.

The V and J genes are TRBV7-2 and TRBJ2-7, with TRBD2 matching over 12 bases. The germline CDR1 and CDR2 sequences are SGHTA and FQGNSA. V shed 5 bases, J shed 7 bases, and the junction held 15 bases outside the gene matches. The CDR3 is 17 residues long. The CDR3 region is CASSPLAGGSDYNEQYF. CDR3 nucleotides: TGTGCCAGCAGCCCACTAGCGGGAGGATCCGACTACAATGAGCAGTACTTC.

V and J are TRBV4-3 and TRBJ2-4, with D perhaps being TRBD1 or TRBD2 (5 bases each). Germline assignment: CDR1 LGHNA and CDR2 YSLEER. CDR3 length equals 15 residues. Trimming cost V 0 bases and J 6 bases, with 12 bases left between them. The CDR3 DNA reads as TGCGCCAGCAGCCAAGATGTTACAGGACTAAACATTCAGTACTTC. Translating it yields CASSQDVTGLNIQYF.